Included here is one T cell receptor (beta chain) sequence, with context. At one end, the junction sequence differs from germline, possibly due to a read error. Alongside a J-beta primer mix, a sample-barcoded 5' primer served in a second PCR lasting 7 to 11 cycles. TCRdb reprocessed the 5' RACE reads via MiXCR and lists one record per CDR3 protein. The sample yields fewer than 2,000,000 distinct CDR3 sequences, about 35% seen once. This entry comes from a study of blood T cells in healthy people across ages. CDR3 length: 12 residues. Germline V gene sequence: CDR1 MDHEN, CDR2 SYDVKM. The chain links TRBV28 to TRBJ2-3; D ambiguous. The sequence came from a woman in her thirties in good health. Sequencing used blood. The CDR3 is CASGQHTDAQYF. Written as DNA, the CDR3 is TGTGCCAGCGGGCAGCACACAGATGCGCAGTATTTT.